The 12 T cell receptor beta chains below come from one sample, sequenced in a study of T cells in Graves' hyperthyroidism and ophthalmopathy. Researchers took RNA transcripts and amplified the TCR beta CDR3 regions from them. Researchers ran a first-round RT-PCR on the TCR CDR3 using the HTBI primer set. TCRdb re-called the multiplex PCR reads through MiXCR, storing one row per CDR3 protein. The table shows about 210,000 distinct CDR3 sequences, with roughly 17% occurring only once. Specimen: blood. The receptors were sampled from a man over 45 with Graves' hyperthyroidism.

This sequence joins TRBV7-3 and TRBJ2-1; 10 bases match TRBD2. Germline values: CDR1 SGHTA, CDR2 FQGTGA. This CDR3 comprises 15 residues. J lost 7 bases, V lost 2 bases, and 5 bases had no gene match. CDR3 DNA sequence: TGTGCCAGCAGCTTAGTTTCAGCGGGGGGGAATGAGCAGTTCTTC. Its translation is CASSLVSAGGNEQFF.

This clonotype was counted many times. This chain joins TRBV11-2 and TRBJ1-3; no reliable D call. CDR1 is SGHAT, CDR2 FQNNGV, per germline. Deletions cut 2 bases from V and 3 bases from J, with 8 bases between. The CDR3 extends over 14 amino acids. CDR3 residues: CASSLRSNGNTIYF. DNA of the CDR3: TGTGCCAGCAGCTTAAGGTCGAATGGAAACACCATATATTTT.

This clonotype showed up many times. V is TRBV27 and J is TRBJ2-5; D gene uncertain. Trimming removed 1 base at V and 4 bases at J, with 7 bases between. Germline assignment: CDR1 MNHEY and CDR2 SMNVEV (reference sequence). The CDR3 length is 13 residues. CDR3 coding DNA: TGTGCCAGCAGTTTATGGCCACGAGAGACCCAGTACTTC. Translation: CASSLWPRETQYF.

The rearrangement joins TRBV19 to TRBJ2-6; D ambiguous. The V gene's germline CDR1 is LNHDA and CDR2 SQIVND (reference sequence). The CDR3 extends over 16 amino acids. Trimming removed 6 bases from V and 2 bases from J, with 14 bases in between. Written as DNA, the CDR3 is TGTGCCAGTAGCACACCCCGGGCCCCTGGGGCCAACGTCCTGACTTTC. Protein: CASSTPRAPGANVLTF. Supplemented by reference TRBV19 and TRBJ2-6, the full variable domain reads DGGITQSPKYLFRKEGQNVTLSCEQNLNHDAMYWYRQDPGQGLRLIYYSQIVNDFQKGDIAEGYSVSREKKESFPLTVTSAQKNPTAFYLCASSTPRAPGANVLTFGAGSRLTVL.

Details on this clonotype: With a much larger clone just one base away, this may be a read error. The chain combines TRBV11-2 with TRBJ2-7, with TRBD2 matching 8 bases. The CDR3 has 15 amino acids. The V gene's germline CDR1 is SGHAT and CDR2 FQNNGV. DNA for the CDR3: TGTGCCAGCAGCCCCCGGGAGGGCCTATGGTACGAGCAGCACTTC. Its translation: CASSPREGLWYEQHF. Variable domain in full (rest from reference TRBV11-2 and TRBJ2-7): EAGVAQSPRYKIIEKRQSVAFWCNPISGHATLYWYQQILGQGPKLLIQFQNNGVVDDSQLPKDRFSAERLKGVDSTLKIQPAKLEDSAVYLCASSPREGLWYEQHFGPGTRLTVT.

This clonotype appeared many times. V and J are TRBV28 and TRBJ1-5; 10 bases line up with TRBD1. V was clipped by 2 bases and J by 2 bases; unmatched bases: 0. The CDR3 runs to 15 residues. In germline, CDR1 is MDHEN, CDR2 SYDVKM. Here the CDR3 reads CASSLGTGGNQPQHF. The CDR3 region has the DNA TGTGCCAGCAGTTTAGGGACAGGGGGCAATCAGCCCCAGCATTTT.

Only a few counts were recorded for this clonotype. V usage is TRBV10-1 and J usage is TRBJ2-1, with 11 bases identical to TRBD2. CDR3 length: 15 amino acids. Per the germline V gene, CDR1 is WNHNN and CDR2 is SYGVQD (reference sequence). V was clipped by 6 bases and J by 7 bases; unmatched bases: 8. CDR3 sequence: CASSQLAGDINEQFF. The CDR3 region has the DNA TGCGCCAGCAGCCAACTAGCGGGAGACATTAATGAGCAGTTCTTC.

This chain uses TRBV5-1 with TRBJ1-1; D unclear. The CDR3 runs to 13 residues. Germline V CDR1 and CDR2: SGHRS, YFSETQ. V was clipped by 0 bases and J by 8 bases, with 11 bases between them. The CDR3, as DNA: TGCGCCAGCAGCTTGGCCGGGCGGGGAGAAGCTTTCTTT. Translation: CASSLAGRGEAFF.

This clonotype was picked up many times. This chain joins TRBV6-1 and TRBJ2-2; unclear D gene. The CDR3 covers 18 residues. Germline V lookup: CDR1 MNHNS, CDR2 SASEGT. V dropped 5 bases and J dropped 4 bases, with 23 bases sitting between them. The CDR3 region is CASSPNPPGLRGTGELFF. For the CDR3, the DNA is TGTGCCAGCAGTCCCAACCCCCCCGGCCTCCGTGGCACCGGGGAGCTGTTTTTT.

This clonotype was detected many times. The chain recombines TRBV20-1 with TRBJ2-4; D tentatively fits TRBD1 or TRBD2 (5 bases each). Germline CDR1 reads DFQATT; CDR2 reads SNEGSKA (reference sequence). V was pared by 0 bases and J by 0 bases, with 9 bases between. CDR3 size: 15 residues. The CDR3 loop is CSARDRDGAKNIQYF. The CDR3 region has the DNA TGCAGTGCTAGAGACAGGGACGGAGCCAAAAACATTCAGTACTTC.

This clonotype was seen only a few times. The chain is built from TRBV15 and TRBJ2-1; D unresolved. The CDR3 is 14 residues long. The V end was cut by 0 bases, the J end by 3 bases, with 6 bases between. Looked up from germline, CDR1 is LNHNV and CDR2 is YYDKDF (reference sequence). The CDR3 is CATSRDWGYNEQFF. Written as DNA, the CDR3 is TGTGCCACCAGCAGAGATTGGGGCTACAATGAGCAGTTCTTC.

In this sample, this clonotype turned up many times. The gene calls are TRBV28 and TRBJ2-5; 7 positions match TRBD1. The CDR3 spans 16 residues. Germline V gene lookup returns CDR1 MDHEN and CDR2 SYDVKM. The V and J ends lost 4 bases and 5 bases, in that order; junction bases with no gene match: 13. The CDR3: CASSSLPAGGVETQYF. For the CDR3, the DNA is TGTGCCAGCAGTTCCCTGCCGGCAGGGGGAGTGGAGACCCAGTACTTC.